A single sample gave rise to the 21 T cell receptor beta chains below, sequenced in a study of Ad26.COV2.S vaccination and SARS-CoV-2 variants. Treatment in this sample: around 19 received Ad26.COV2.S at low or high dose, single or two shots; roughly five received placebo; per-sample allocation not given. Following the first vaccine or placebo injection, samples were taken on day 63. The data were produced by immunoSEQ multiplex PCR, yet TCRdb's version contains in-frame clones alone and is incomplete. This table has around 400,000 clones, around four fifths appearing once. The sequenced sample was peripheral blood, obtained in a trial of Ad26.COV2.S vaccine versus placebo. These receptors all stem from a person aged 18 to 65 who received the Ad26.COV2.S COVID-19 vaccine or a placebo.

This sequence joins TRBV20-1 and TRBJ1-1, with D unresolved. V was cut by 8 bases and J by 6 bases, with 13 bases left in between. CDR1 and CDR2 from the germline V gene are DFQATT and SNEGSKA (reference sequence). This CDR3 is 11 amino acids long. As DNA, the CDR3 is TGCAGTCTCCCAGGTACTTCTGAAGCTTTCTTT. Translated: CSLPGTSEAFF.

The chain employs TRBV5-1 and TRBJ2-1; 9 bases are a match to TRBD2. Germline CDR1 and CDR2: SGHRS and YFSETQ. This CDR3 comprises 15 residues. V trimming: 0 bases; J trimming: 7 bases; junction bases outside the gene matches: 5. The CDR3 bases are TGCGCCAGCAGCTTGGCCGGGCTAGCGGGAAATGAGCAGTTCTTC. It translates to CASSLAGLAGNEQFF.

The chain uses TRBV3-1 (or the pseudogene TRBV3-2) and TRBJ2-7, with D unclear. Germline lookup yields CDR1 LGHDT and CDR2 YNNKEL (reference sequence). The length of the CDR3 is 13 residues. V lost 7 bases, J lost 3 bases, and 13 bases lay in between. CDR3 in amino acids: CASNLGRGYEQYF. Written as DNA, the CDR3 is TGTGCCAGCAACCTTGGGCGCGGCTACGAGCAGTACTTC.

CDR3 residues: CATSRESSFLYGYTF. The CDR3 DNA reads as TGTGCCACCAGCAGAGAATCGAGCTTTCTCTATGGCTACACCTTC. The chain combines TRBV15 with TRBJ1-2; the D is unclear. CDR1 is LNHNV and CDR2 is YYDKDF in the germline V gene (reference sequence). This CDR3 has 15 amino acids. Trimming stripped 0 bases from V and 4 bases from J, with 12 bases between.

The chain links TRBV6-5 to TRBJ2-3; D may be TRBD2 (5 bases). The length of the CDR3 is 12 residues. Germline CDR1 reads MNHEY; CDR2 reads SVGAGI. V was clipped by 4 bases and J by 10 bases, with 12 bases between them. CDR3: CASSSPDSSQYF. In nucleotides, the CDR3 is TGTGCCAGCAGTTCTCCGGACTCATCGCAGTATTTT.

This chain uses TRBV30 with TRBJ2-1; 7 positions match TRBD2. This CDR3 is built from 14 residues. Germline CDR1 is GTSNPN and CDR2 is SVGIG (reference sequence). V lost 5 bases, J lost 10 bases, and 14 bases stayed unmatched. In nucleotides, the CDR3 is TGTGCCTGGGGGCGCGGTAGCGGGCTACCCGAGCAGTTCTTC. Translation: CAWGRGSGLPEQFF.

The chain links TRBV4-1 to TRBJ2-3; TRBD2 aligns across 7 bases. This CDR3 is built from 15 residues. CDR1 is MGHRA and CDR2 is YSYEKL in the germline V gene. The J segment lost 6 bases and the V segment lost 1 base, leaving 7 bases of the junction unmatched. CDR3 in amino acids: CASSQGLAGTDTQYF. The CDR3 DNA follows: TGCGCCAGCAGCCAAGGGTTAGCGGGTACCGATACGCAGTATTTT.

The chain links TRBV5-1 to TRBJ1-1; the match to TRBD1 covers 9 bases. This CDR3 contains 14 residues. V was clipped by 5 bases and J by 4 bases; unmatched bases: 6. In germline, CDR1 is SGHRS, CDR2 YFSETQ. The CDR3 region is CASRPQGAGTEAFF. The CDR3 region has the DNA TGCGCCAGCAGGCCACAGGGGGCTGGCACTGAAGCTTTCTTT. The full variable domain, completed using reference TRBV5-1 and TRBJ1-1, is KAGVTQTPRYLIKTRGQQVTLSCSPISGHRSVSWYQQTPGQGLQFLFEYFSETQRNKGNFPGRFSGRQFSNSRSEMNVSTLELGDSALYLCASRPQGAGTEAFFGQGTRLTVV.

This chain connects TRBV4-2 to TRBJ2-3; no clear D. This CDR3 is 16 amino acids long. V was shortened by 5 bases and J by 0 bases, with 15 bases between the two germline ends. The germline gives CDR1 LGHNA, CDR2 YNFKEQ. The CDR3 nucleotides are TGTGCCAGCAGCTCCGGAGTGGCCCCTAGCACAGATACGCAGTATTTT. It is translated as CASSSGVAPSTDTQYF.

A few counts support this clone. This chain connects TRBV4-1 to TRBJ2-3; TRBD2 aligns across 11 bases. Trimming took 2 bases from V and 3 from J; bases not matched to a gene: 7. Germline V gene lookup returns CDR1 MGHRA and CDR2 YSYEKL. CDR3 length equals 17 residues. CDR3 residues: CASSQTGTSGRTDTQYF. CDR3 bases: TGCGCCAGCAGCCAAACAGGAACTAGCGGGAGAACAGATACGCAGTATTTT.

The J gene is TRBJ2-2, the V gene TRBV27, with 10 bases lining up with TRBD2. This CDR3 is built from 16 residues. Germline V CDR1 and CDR2: MNHEY, SMNVEV (reference sequence). The ends lost 5 bases at V and 5 bases at J; junction bases unmatched: 8. For the CDR3, the DNA is TGTGCCAGCAGTCTGAGCGGGAGGGCGCTGACCGGGGAGCTGTTTTTT. It codes for CASSLSGRALTGELFF.

J is TRBJ1-1 and V is TRBV6-6; D perhaps matches TRBD1 (6 bases). CDR3 length: 13 residues. V lost 7 bases and J 1 base, leaving 10 bases between the germline ends. Germline loops: CDR1 MNHNY, CDR2 SVGAGI (reference sequence). CDR3 in amino acids: CASTRGSNTEAFF. In nucleotides, the CDR3 is TGTGCCAGCACCAGGGGTTCGAACACTGAAGCTTTCTTT.

V is TRBV10-1 and J is TRBJ2-7, with D unresolved. V lost 0 bases and J lost 5, with 11 bases in between. The CDR3 runs to 14 residues. Germline loops: CDR1 WNHNN, CDR2 SYGVQD (reference sequence). The CDR3 reads CASSESGDPHEQYF. The CDR3 region has the DNA TGCGCCAGCAGTGAGTCCGGAGATCCACACGAGCAGTACTTC.

The chain couples TRBV5-6 to TRBJ2-3; 7 bases map to TRBD2. The CDR3 sequence is 17 residues long. V shed 1 base and J 3 bases; nucleotides not matched to a gene: 11. Per the germline V gene, CDR1 is SGHDT and CDR2 is YYEEEE. CDR3 residues: CASSLKRGPGRTDTQYF. DNA of the CDR3: TGTGCCAGCAGCTTGAAGCGGGGACCTGGGAGGACAGATACGCAGTATTTT.

The rearrangement links TRBV29-1 to TRBJ2-2, with D perhaps TRBD1 (7 bases). This CDR3 spans 15 amino acids. Germline assignment: CDR1 SQVTM and CDR2 ANQGSEA. Trimming pared 6 bases from V and 2 bases from J, leaving 16 bases between. As DNA, the CDR3 is TGCAGCGTGGGTAGGAGGGGGCAAAACACCGGGGAGCTGTTTTTT. Amino acids: CSVGRRGQNTGELFF.

The table lists this clone with a count of one. Relative to the germline gene, one junction end is altered; a read error may explain this. Other DNA sequences of this sample code for an identical CDR3. The chain employs TRBV3-1 (or the pseudogene TRBV3-2) and TRBJ1-3; D possibly corresponds to TRBD1 (6 bases). CDR3 length: 15 residues. Germline-derived CDR1 and CDR2 are LGHDT and YNNKEL (reference sequence). In DNA, the CDR3 is TGCGCCAGCACCCCCGACAGGAACTCTGGAAACACCATATATTTT. Translation: CASTPDRNSGNTIYF.

This chain links TRBV14 with TRBJ2-3; D is uncertain. With 0 bases removed from V and 4 bases from J, the gap between germline ends came to 14 bases. Germline V lookup: CDR1 SGHDN, CDR2 FVKESK. This CDR3 has 16 residues. This chain's CDR3 is CASSQDQESVADTQYF. For the CDR3, the DNA is TGTGCCAGCAGCCAAGATCAGGAAAGCGTAGCAGATACGCAGTATTTT.

This rearrangement joins TRBV6-5 to TRBJ1-2; D unclear. The V gene lost 2 bases and the J gene lost 0 bases, with 4 bases spanning the gap. CDR1 MNHEY and CDR2 SVGAGI come from the germline V gene. CDR3 length: 13 amino acids. CDR3 protein: CASSYRANYGYTF. The CDR3 DNA reads as TGTGCCAGCAGTTACCGAGCTAACTATGGCTACACCTTC.

V usage is TRBV24-1 and J usage is TRBJ2-5; maybe TRBD1 (6 bases). V lost 2 bases, J lost 7 bases, and 16 bases lay in between. CDR1 and CDR2 from the germline V gene are KGHDR and SFDVKD. The CDR3 spans 15 residues. The CDR3 loop reads CATSDSRTQQGTQYF. The CDR3 nucleotides are TGTGCCACCAGTGATTCCCGGACCCAACAGGGGACCCAGTACTTC.

The V gene is TRBV27, the J gene TRBJ2-3, with 8 bases identical to TRBD2. Germline CDR1 reads MNHEY; CDR2 reads SMNVEV (reference sequence). J was trimmed by 0 bases and V by 4 bases; bases with no gene match: 6. The CDR3 runs 16 residues. CDR3: CASSWVAGLSTDTQYF. The CDR3 coding sequence is TGTGCCAGCAGTTGGGTAGCGGGGCTTAGCACAGATACGCAGTATTTT.

This chain joins TRBV12-3 or TRBV12-4 and TRBJ2-3; D possibly corresponds to TRBD2 (6 bases). V gave up 1 base and J gave up 10 bases, with 12 bases separating them. CDR3 length: 13 residues. The CDR3 DNA is TGTGCCAGCAGTTTAGAGACGGGAGTGGCGCAGTATTTT. Residues: CASSLETGVAQYF.